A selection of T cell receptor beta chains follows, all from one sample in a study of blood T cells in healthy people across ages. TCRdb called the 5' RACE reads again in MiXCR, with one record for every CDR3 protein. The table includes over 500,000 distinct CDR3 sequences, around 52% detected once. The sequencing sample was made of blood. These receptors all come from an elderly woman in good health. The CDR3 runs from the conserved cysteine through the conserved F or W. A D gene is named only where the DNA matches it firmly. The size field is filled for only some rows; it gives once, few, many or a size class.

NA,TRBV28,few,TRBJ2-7,CASTNFYEQYF,TGTGCCAGCACAAACTTCTACGAGCAGTACTTC
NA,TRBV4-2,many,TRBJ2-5,CASSQDGTTGETQYF,TGTGCCAGCAGCCAAGATGGGACCACGGGAGAGACCCAGTACTTC
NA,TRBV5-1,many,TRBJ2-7,CASSSWTPILARSYEQYF,TGCGCCAGCAGCTCTTGGACCCCGATTCTAGCGCGATCCTACGAGCAGTACTTC
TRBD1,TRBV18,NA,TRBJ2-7,CASSPGTVNSYEQYF,TGTGCCAGCTCACCTGGGACAGTTAACTCCTACGAGCAGTACTTC
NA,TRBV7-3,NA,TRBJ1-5,CASSWGGAGDSPQPQHF,TGTGCCAGCAGCTGGGGAGGGGCGGGGGATTCTCCTCAGCCCCAGCATTTT
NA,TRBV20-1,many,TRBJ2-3,CSANPRPLQLDTQYF,TGCAGTGCCAACCCCCGCCCCCTCCAGCTAGATACGCAGTATTTT
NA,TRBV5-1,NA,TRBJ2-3,CASSFALSRTDTQYF,TGCGCCAGCAGCTTCGCGTTATCCCGCACAGATACGCAGTATTTT
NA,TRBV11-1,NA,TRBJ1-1,CASSLPRWGVTEAFF,TGTGCCAGCAGCCTCCCCCGTTGGGGGGTCACTGAAGCTTTCTTT
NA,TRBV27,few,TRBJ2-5,CASSLGLGRLETQYF,TGTGCCAGCAGTTTAGGCCTGGGGAGGTTGGAGACCCAGTACTTC
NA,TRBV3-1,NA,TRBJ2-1,CASSQDHAGRSQFF,TGTGCCAGCAGCCAAGATCATGCAGGGAGGTCCCAGTTCTTC
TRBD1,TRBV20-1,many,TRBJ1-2,CSAYSDRLAGYTF,TGCAGTGCTTACTCGGACAGGCTGGCTGGCTACACCTTC
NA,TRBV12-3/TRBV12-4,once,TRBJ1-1,CAGSFRGADTEAFF,TGTGCCGGCAGTTTCCGAGGGGCGGACACTGAAGCTTTCTTT
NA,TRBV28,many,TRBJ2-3,CASGTWKSSSTDTQYF,TGTGCCAGCGGCACATGGAAATCCTCTAGCACAGATACGCAGTATTTT
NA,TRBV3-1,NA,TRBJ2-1,CASSQDGRYNEQFF,TGTGCCAGCAGCCAAGATGGTAGATACAATGAGCAGTTCTTC
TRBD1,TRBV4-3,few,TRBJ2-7,CASSQEDRGLYEQYF,TGCGCCAGCAGCCAAGAGGACAGGGGGCTCTACGAGCAGTACTTC
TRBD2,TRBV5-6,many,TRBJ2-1,CASSLLGAGSYNEQFF,TGTGCCAGCAGCCTGCTCGGAGCGGGATCCTACAATGAGCAGTTCTTC